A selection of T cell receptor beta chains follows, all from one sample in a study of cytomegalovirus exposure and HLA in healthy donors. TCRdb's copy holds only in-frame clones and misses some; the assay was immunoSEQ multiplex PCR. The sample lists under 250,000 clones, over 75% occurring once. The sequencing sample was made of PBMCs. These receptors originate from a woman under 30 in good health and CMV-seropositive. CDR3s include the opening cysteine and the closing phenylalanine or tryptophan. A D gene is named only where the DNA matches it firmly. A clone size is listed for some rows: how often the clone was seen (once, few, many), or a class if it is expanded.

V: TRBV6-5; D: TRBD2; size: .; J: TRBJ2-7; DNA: TGTGCCAGCAGTGGGGTAGCGGGGTTTGTGGAGCAGTACTTC; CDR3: CASSGVAGFVEQYF
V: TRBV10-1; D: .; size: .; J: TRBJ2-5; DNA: TGCGCCAGCAGTGAGGGACAGCAAGAGACCCAGTACTTC; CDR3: CASSEGQQETQYF
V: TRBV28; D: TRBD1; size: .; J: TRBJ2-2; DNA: TGTGCCAGCAGTTCTTATCCGGGACAGGGATCATCCGGGGAGCTGTTTTTT; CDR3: CASSSYPGQGSSGELFF
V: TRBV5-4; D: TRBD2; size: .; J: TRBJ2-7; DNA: TGTGCCAGCAGCGAGATCGGGGGAGGGTCCTACGAGCAGTACTTC; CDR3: CASSEIGGGSYEQYF
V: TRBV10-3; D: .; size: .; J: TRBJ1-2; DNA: TGTGCCATCAGTCCTGGACAGCCATCTAACTATGGCTACACCTTC; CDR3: CAISPGQPSNYGYTF
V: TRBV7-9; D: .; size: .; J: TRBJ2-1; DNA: TGTGCCAGCAGCTTATGGCGGGACTACAATGAGCAGTTCTTC; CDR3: CASSLWRDYNEQFF
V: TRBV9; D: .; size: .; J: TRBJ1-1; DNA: TGTGCCAGCAGCGTAGATTCAGACACTGAAGCTTTCTTT; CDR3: CASSVDSDTEAFF
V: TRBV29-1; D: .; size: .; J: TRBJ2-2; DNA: TGCAGTGCCCTCGGAGGCACCGGGGAGCTGTTTTTT; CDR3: CSALGGTGELFF
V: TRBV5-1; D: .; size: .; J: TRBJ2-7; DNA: TGCGCCAGCAGCTTTTCAGGCCCTGGAGAGCAGTACTTC; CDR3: CASSFSGPGEQYF
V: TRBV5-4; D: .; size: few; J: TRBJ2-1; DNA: TGTGCCAGCAGCTTGGACAGGTTTCGGGATGAGCAGTTCTTC; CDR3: CASSLDRFRDEQFF
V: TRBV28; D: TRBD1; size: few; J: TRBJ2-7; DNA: TGTGCCAGCGGAGACAGGGGCAGCTACGAGCAGTACTTC; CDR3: CASGDRGSYEQYF
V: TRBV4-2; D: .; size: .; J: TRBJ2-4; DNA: TGTGCCAGCAGCCAAGAAGAATATACAAAAAACATTCAGTACTTC; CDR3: CASSQEEYTKNIQYF
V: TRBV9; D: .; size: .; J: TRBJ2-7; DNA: TGTGCCAGCAGCGAGGGGCCCTCCCCGCGAGGGCAGTACTTC; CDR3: CASSEGPSPRGQYF
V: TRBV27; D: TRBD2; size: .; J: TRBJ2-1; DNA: TGTGCCAGCAGTTTAATGGGTCGGCTAGCGGGAGATCGCTCCTACAATGAGCAGTTCTTC; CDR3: CASSLMGRLAGDRSYNEQFF
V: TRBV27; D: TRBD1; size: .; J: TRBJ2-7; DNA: TGTGCCAGCAGTCCTCTTGGACAGGGTATCCCCTACGAGCAGTACTTC; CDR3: CASSPLGQGIPYEQYF
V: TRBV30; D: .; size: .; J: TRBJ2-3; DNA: TGTGCCTGGAGTGTAGGGCAGGGGACAGATACGCAGTATTTT; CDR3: CAWSVGQGTDTQYF
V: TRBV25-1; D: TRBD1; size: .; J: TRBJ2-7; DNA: TGTGCCAGCAGTGTGGGGACAGGATCCTACGAGCAGTACTTC; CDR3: CASSVGTGSYEQYF
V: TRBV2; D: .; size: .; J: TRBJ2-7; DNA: TGTGCCAGCAGTGAAGCCCAGGCCCGGGAAAGCCTCTACTTC; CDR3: CASSEAQARESLYF
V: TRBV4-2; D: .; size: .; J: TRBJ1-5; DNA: TGTGCCAGCAGCCAAGATCCTAGTATGGGGAGAGGAAATCAGCCCCAGCATTTT; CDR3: CASSQDPSMGRGNQPQHF
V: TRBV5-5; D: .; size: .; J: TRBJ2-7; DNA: TGTGCCAGCAGCCCGACTTGGAGCTCCTACGAGCAGTACTTC; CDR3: CASSPTWSSYEQYF
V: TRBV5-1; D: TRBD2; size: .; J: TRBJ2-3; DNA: TGCGCCAGCAGCGCGCGCCCTCTCGGAGCGGGAGGGGTAGATACGCAGTATTTT; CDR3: CASSARPLGAGGVDTQYF
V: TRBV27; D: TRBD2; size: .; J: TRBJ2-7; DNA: TGTGCCAGCAGTTTAGACCTAGCGGGACCACCCTACGAGCAGTACTTC; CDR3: CASSLDLAGPPYEQYF
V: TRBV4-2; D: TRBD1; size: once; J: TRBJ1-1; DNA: TGTGCCAGCAGCCACGGACAGGGATTGAACACTGAAGCTTTCTTT; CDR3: CASSHGQGLNTEAFF
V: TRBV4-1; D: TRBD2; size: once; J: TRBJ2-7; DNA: TGCGCCAGCAGCCCCCGCGGGGGAGGGCCCCCTAATGAGCAGTACTTC; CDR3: CASSPRGGGPPNEQYF
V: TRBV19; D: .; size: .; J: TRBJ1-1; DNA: TGTGCCAGTAGCCTGGGGGGGATTACTGAAGCTTTCTTT; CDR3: CASSLGGITEAFF
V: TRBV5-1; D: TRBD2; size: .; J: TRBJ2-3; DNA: TGCGCCAGCAGCAGAAGCGGGAGGGACCCAGATACGCAGTATTTT; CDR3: CASSRSGRDPDTQYF
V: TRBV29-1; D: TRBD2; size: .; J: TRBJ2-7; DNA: TGCAGCGTCACTAGCGGGTGGGGAAGCTCCTACGAGCAGTACTTC; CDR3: CSVTSGWGSSYEQYF
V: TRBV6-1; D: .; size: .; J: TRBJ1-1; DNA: TGTGCCAGCACCGGACGGACAGAGAACACTGAAGCTTTCTTT; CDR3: CASTGRTENTEAFF
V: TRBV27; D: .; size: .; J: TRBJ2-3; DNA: TGTGCCAGCAGTCCCTATAGCACAGATACGCAGTATTTT; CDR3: CASSPYSTDTQYF
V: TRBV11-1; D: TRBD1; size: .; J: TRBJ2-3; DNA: TGTGCCAGCAGCTTAGGGACAGGCCAAGATACGCAGTATTTT; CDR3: CASSLGTGQDTQYF
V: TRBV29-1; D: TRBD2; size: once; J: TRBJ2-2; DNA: TGCAGCGTAAGAAGCGGGAGGGTGAACACCGGGGAGCTGTTTTTT; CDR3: CSVRSGRVNTGELFF
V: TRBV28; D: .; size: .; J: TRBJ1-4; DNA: TGTGCCAGCAGTTTATCAGACAGAAAGAAGGGTGAAAAACTGTTTTTT; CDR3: CASSLSDRKKGEKLFF
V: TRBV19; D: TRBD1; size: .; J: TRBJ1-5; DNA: TGTGCCAGTACTGCCATAGACAGGGAGGATGTGCCCCAGCATTTT; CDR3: CASTAIDREDVPQHF
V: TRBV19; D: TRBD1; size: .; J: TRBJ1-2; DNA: TGTGCCAGTATAGCGGACAGGGCCGGCTATGGCTACACCTTC; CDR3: CASIADRAGYGYTF
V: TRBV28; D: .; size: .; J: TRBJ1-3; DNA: TGTGCCAGCAGTTTATACAGGGCTGGAAACACCATATATTTT; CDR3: CASSLYRAGNTIYF
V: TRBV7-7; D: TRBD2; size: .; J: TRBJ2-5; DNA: TGTGCCAGCAGCTTAGCGGGAGGGCCCGGGGAGACCCAGTACTTC; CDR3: CASSLAGGPGETQYF
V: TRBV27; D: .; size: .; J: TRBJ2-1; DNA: TGTGCCAGCAGTTTATCTAGCGGAGCCTCCTACAATGAGCAGTTCTTC; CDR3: CASSLSSGASYNEQFF
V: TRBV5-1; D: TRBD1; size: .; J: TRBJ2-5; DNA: TGCGCCAGCAGATGGACAGGGGGCACAGAGACCCAGTACTTC; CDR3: CASRWTGGTETQYF
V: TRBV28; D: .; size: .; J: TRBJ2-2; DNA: TGTGCCAGCAGTTCCTTACGGGACAAGGTTCCCGGGGAGCTGTTTTTT; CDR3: CASSSLRDKVPGELFF
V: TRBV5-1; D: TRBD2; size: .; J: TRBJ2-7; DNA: TGCGCCAGCAGCTTTGGACGGGAGGGGAGCTACGAGCAGTACTTC; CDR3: CASSFGREGSYEQYF
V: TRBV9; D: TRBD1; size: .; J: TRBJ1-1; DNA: TGTGCCAGCAGCCTGGGACAGGGAGTCACTGAAGCTTTCTTT; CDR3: CASSLGQGVTEAFF
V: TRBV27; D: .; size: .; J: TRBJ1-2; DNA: TGTGCCAGCAGACCCCACAGGGTGGACTATGGCTACACCTTC; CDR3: CASRPHRVDYGYTF
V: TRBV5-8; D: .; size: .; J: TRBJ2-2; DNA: TGTGCCAGCAGCCGGCGGTCGGGAACGAACACCGGGGAGCTGTTTTTT; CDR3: CASSRRSGTNTGELFF
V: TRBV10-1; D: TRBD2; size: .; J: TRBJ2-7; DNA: TGCGCCAGCAGTGGAACGGGACTAGGATCGGACGAGCAGTACTTC; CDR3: CASSGTGLGSDEQYF
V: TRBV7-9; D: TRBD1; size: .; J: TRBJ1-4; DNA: TGTGCCAGCAGCCGACAGGGTGAAAAACTGTTTTTT; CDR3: CASSRQGEKLFF
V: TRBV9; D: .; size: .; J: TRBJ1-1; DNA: TGTGCCAGCAGCGTAGGAGTTGATGCAGGCTGGGGGCGGACTGAAGCTTTCTTT; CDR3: CASSVGVDAGWGRTEAFF
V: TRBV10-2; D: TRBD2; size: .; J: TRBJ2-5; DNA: TGCGCCAGCACCCACGGGAGGGAGACCCAGTACTTC; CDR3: CASTHGRETQYF
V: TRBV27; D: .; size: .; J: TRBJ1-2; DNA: TGTGCCAGCAGTGAAATCAGGGGTGGCTATGGCTACACCTTC; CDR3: CASSEIRGGYGYTF
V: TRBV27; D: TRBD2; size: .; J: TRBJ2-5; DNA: TGTGCCAGCAGTTTAACTAGCGGGATAGAGACCCAGTACTTC; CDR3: CASSLTSGIETQYF
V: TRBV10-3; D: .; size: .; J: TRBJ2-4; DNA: TGTGCCATCAGTGGACCTCCCCAGGACATTCAGTACTTC; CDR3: CAISGPPQDIQYF
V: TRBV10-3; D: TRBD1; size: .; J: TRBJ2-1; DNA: TGTGCCTCCGGGGACAGGGTGGAGGAGCAGTTCTTC; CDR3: CASGDRVEEQFF
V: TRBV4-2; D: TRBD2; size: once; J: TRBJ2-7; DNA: TGTGCCAGCAGCCAAGAGGCTAGCGGGAGTTATAAGCAGTACTTC; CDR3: CASSQEASGSYKQYF